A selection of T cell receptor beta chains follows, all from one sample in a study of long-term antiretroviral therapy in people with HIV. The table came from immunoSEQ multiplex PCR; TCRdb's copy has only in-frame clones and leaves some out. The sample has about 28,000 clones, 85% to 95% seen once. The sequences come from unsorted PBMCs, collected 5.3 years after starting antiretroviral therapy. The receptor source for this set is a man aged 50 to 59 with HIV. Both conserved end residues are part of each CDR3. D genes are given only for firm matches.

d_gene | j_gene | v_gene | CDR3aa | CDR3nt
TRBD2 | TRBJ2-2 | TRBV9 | CASSVGLASTGELFF | TGTGCCAGCAGCGTAGGACTAGCGAGTACCGGGGAGCTGTTTTTT
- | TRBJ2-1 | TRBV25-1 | CASSRVNEQFF | TGTGCCAGCAGTCGGGTGAATGAGCAGTTCTTC
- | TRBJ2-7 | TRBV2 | CATGGWDTTYEQYF | TGTGCCACCGGGGGTTGGGACACTACCTACGAGCAGTACTTC
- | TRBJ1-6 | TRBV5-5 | CASSLAGGNSPLHF | TGTGCCAGCAGCTTGGCCGGGGGCAATTCACCCCTCCACTTT
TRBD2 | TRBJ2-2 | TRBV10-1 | CASSSLLSGGGFANTGELFF | TGCGCCAGCAGTTCCCTCCTTAGCGGGGGGGGGTTCGCGAACACCGGGGAGCTGTTTTTT
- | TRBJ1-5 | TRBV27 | CASSTYQGQPQHF | TGTGCCAGCAGTACCTACCAGGGACAGCCCCAGCATTTT
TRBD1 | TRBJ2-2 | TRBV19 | CASSMTGSGTGELFF | TGTGCCAGTAGTATGACAGGGTCGGGCACCGGGGAGCTGTTTTTT
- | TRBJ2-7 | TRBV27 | CASSLDGYEQYF | TGTGCCAGCAGTTTGGACGGCTACGAGCAGTACTTC
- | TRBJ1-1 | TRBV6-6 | CASSPFSGTLNTEAFF | TGTGCCAGCAGTCCATTTTCCGGGACACTAAACACTGAAGCTTTCTTT
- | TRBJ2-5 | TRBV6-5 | CASSYVGQSQETQYF | TGTGCCAGCAGTTACGTCGGACAGTCCCAAGAGACCCAGTACTTC
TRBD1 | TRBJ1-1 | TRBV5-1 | CASSVHRGGNTEAFF | TGCGCCAGCAGCGTACACAGGGGTGGGAACACTGAAGCTTTCTTT
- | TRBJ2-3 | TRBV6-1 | CASSTMSGTTDTQYF | TGTGCCAGCAGTACCATGTCGGGGACCACAGATACGCAGTATTTT
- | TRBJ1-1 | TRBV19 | CASSGRRDKNTEAFF | TGTGCCAGTAGTGGGCGGCGCGACAAGAACACTGAAGCTTTCTTT
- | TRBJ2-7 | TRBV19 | CASSTTGSYEQYF | TGTGCCAGTAGTACTACAGGCTCCTACGAGCAGTACTTC
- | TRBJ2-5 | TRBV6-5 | CASSYEGTEGTQYF | TGTGCCAGCAGTTACGAAGGCACAGAAGGGACCCAGTACTTC
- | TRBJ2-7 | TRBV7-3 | CASSLNPYEQYF | TGTGCCAGCAGCTTAAATCCCTACGAGCAGTACTTC